This T cell receptor (beta chain) was documented in a study of CD8 T cells in ankylosing spondylitis. Study-level results: CD8+ by phenotype, disease-linked clones were relatively rare in peripheral blood. Ankylosing spondylitis blood appeared to be characterized by a TCR beta motif of roughly eight highly homologous variants.

This clonotype occurred many times. Its cognate antigen is unknown. Unmatched junction bases numbered 12, after V lost 3 bases and J lost 8 bases. Germline CDR1 SGHNT, CDR2 YENEEA. The CDR3 totals 16 residues. TCRdb called the 5' RACE reads again in MiXCR, with one record for every CDR3 protein. The sample lists 200,000 or so distinct CDR3 sequences; about 20% were seen once. The sequenced material came from blood, either unsorted or a sorted T cell fraction (not recorded which). This chain links TRBV11-3 with TRBJ2-1; 8 bases are a match to TRBD2. This TCR was sampled from a male donor between 5 and 29 years old with ankylosing spondylitis or in good health (not recorded which). CDR3 sequence (DNA): TGTGCCAGCAGCTTTTTTGCGGGAGGTACATCAGATGAGCAGTTCTTC. Its translation: CASSFFAGGTSDEQFF.